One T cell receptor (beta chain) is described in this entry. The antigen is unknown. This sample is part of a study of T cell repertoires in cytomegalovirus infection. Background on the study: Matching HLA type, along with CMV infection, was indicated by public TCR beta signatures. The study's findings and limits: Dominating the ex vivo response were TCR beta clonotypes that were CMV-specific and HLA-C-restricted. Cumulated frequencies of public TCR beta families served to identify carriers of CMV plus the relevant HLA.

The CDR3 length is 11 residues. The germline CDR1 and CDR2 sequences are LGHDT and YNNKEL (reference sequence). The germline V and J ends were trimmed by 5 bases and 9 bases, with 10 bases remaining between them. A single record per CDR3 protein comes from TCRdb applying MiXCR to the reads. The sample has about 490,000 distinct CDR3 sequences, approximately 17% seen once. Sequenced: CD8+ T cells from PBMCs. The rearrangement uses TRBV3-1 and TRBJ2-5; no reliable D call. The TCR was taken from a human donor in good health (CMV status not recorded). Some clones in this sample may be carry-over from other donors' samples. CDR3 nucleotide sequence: TGTGCCAGCAGCGTCCCCTTGGCCCAGTACTTC. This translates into CASSVPLAQYF.